This entry lists 29 T cell receptor beta chains sequenced from one sample in a study of CXCR3-negative and CXCR3-positive naive CD8 T cells. Study findings and constraints: CXCR3-positive naive cells carried more hydrophobic TRB CDR3s than CXCR3-negative naive cells did.

These receptors lack a known antigen. UMI-labeled 5' RACE yielded the TRB cDNA libraries. TCRdb re-analyzed the 5' RACE reads; it lists each CDR3 protein once, without DNA. Its table records around 84,000 distinct CDR3 sequences. Sequencing was carried out using naive CXCR3+ CD8+ T cells from blood. Indicated subset: CD45RO-CCR7+CD27+CD95- naive CD8+ T cells expressing CXCR3 (TNR3+). The receptors come from a human donor in good health. Some clones in this sample may be carry-over from other donors' samples.

The genes are TRBV5-5 and TRBJ2-7; without DNA, the TCRdb call of TRBD1 cannot be checked. Germline CDR1 reads SGHKS; CDR2 reads YYEKEE (reference sequence). The CDR3 is 15 amino acids. The CDR3 region is CASSLGQTGGAEQYF.

The chain joins TRBV29-1 to TRBJ2-1; with no DNA, the TCRdb D assignment of TRBD1 cannot be verified. The CDR3 spans 13 residues. Germline CDR1 is SQVTM and CDR2 is ANQGSEA. CDR3 in amino acids: CSVDTTGVDEQFF.

J is TRBJ1-5 and V is TRBV5-1; TCRdb designates TRBD1, a call that cannot be tested without DNA. CDR3 length equals 16 residues. From germline, CDR1 is SGHRS and CDR2 YFSETQ. Here the CDR3 reads CASSPTPDSLYQPQHF. The variable domain in full, completed from reference TRBV5-1 and TRBJ1-5, reads KAGVTQTPRYLIKTRGQQVTLSCSPISGHRSVSWYQQTPGQGLQFLFEYFSETQRNKGNFPGRFSGRQFSNSRSEMNVSTLELGDSALYLCASSPTPDSLYQPQHFGDGTRLSIL.

This sequence joins TRBV7-9 and TRBJ1-1. Looked up from germline, CDR1 is SEHNR and CDR2 is FQNEAQ (reference sequence). The CDR3 covers 16 residues. The CDR3 reads CASSLPREGVGTEAFF.

CDR3 in amino acids: CASSLSGGGIYEQYF. The chain carries TRBV7-6 and TRBJ2-7; TCRdb gives TRBD2 as the D gene, but with no DNA this cannot be confirmed. CDR1 is SGHVS, CDR2 FNYEAQ, per germline. The CDR3 runs 15 residues.

V is TRBV14 and J is TRBJ2-7; absent DNA, TCRdb's TRBD1 call cannot be checked. Germline V gene sequence: CDR1 SGHDN, CDR2 FVKESK. This CDR3 is 13 amino acids long. CDR3 loop: CASSRLSGGEQYF.

The chain couples TRBV5-1 to TRBJ1-5. The CDR3 length is 15 residues. Germline loops: CDR1 SGHRS, CDR2 YFSETQ. This CDR3 is CASSLRGGGNQPQHF.

V and J are TRBV20-1 and TRBJ2-1; with no DNA, the TCRdb D assignment of TRBD2 cannot be verified. Looked up from germline, CDR1 is DFQATT and CDR2 is SNEGSKA (reference sequence). The CDR3 runs to 17 residues. The CDR3 region is CSARVVGLAGPYNEQFF.

The chain is built from TRBV5-1 and TRBJ2-3; TCRdb outputs TRBD2, but without DNA this stays unchecked. The CDR3 contains 15 residues. Germline lookup yields CDR1 SGHRS and CDR2 YFSETQ. CDR3 amino acids: CASSLGSSSTDTQYF.

The CDR3 spells CASSFAVAKNIQYF. The chain uses TRBV28 and TRBJ2-4. There are 14 residues in the CDR3. Germline CDR1 and CDR2: MDHEN and SYDVKM.

The chain combines TRBV5-5 with TRBJ2-1; no DNA is available, so the TRBD2 call from TCRdb remains unchecked. This CDR3 has 15 amino acids. Germline V gene lookup returns CDR1 SGHKS and CDR2 YYEKEE (reference sequence). The CDR3 protein is CASSLVRVGLDEQFF.

CDR3 residues: CASSLSWTGGEAFF. This rearrangement joins TRBV5-1 to TRBJ1-1; TCRdb selects TRBD1, and the lack of DNA leaves this call unchecked. The CDR3 loop spans 14 amino acids. Germline CDR1 and CDR2: SGHRS and YFSETQ.

The rearrangement joins TRBV6-5 to TRBJ2-2. This CDR3 is 14 amino acids long. Germline loops: CDR1 MNHEY, CDR2 SVGAGI. CDR3 protein: CASSYSAETGELFF.

The chain recombines TRBV6-2 or TRBV6-3 with TRBJ1-1; the TRBD1 assignment by TCRdb is unverifiable without DNA. CDR1 and CDR2 (germline): MNHEY, SVGEGT. The CDR3 has 12 amino acids. The CDR3 sequence is CASSYPEPGAFF.

The rearrangement links TRBV27 to TRBJ2-2; TCRdb indicates TRBD2, and absent DNA this call remains unverified. Germline loops: CDR1 MNHEY, CDR2 SMNVEV (reference sequence). The CDR3 runs 17 residues. CDR3: CASSLVGAGGSAGELFF.

The chain carries TRBV29-1 and TRBJ2-2; the D call of TRBD1 rests on TCRdb alone, since no DNA is present to check it. Germline V CDR1 and CDR2: SQVTM, ANQGSEA. The CDR3 has 15 amino acids. The CDR3 sequence: CSVEARGQVTGELFF.

This chain connects TRBV30 to TRBJ2-1; TCRdb outputs TRBD1, but without DNA this stays unchecked. The germline CDR1 and CDR2 sequences are GTSNPN and SVGIG (reference sequence). This CDR3 has 11 amino acids. The CDR3 loop is CAWSRGNEQFF.

The V and J genes are TRBV14 and TRBJ2-6. Germline CDR1 reads SGHDN; CDR2 reads FVKESK. The CDR3 has 19 residues. CDR3 sequence reads: CASSQAGYDQGSGANVLTF.

V and J are TRBV28 and TRBJ2-5. Germline lookup yields CDR1 MDHEN and CDR2 SYDVKM. The length of the CDR3 is 13 residues. The chain's CDR3 is CASSYKAQETQYF.

The chain joins TRBV7-9 to TRBJ2-7; no DNA is available, so the TRBD1 call from TCRdb remains unchecked. Germline CDR1 SEHNR, CDR2 FQNEAQ (reference sequence). The CDR3 totals 15 residues. CDR3 amino acids: CASSFRQGLSYEQYF.

The chain joins TRBV5-1 to TRBJ2-2. The CDR3 is made up of 11 amino acids. CDR1 and CDR2 from the germline V gene are SGHRS and YFSETQ. The CDR3 reads CASTSAGELFF.

The chain combines TRBV29-1 with TRBJ2-7; TCRdb proposes TRBD1, but this gene call is untestable without DNA. Per germline, CDR1 SQVTM and CDR2 ANQGSEA. The CDR3 totals 15 residues. The CDR3 loop reads CSVVARGKTDYEQYF.

The CDR3 region is CASSSDSYNEQFF. V gene TRBV18 combines with J gene TRBJ2-1; TCRdb's assignment of TRBD1 cannot be checked, as there is no DNA. The V gene's germline CDR1 is KGHSH and CDR2 LQKENI. This CDR3 is 13 amino acids long.

The V gene is TRBV24-1, the J gene TRBJ2-1; the TCRdb call, TRBD2, lacks DNA for checking. From germline, CDR1 is KGHDR and CDR2 SFDVKD. This CDR3 contains 14 residues. The CDR3 sequence: CATSDRTSVDEQFF.

This chain joins TRBV28 and TRBJ1-1; TCRdb outputs TRBD1, but without DNA this stays unchecked. The CDR3 contains 15 residues. The V gene's germline CDR1 is MDHEN and CDR2 SYDVKM. CDR3: CASSALGARNTEAFF.

CDR3 sequence: CASSPTQPGGNEQFF. The chain links TRBV11-2 to TRBJ2-1; TCRdb returns TRBD2, unconfirmable since there is no DNA. The germline gives CDR1 SGHAT, CDR2 FQNNGV. The CDR3 runs to 15 residues.

This chain joins TRBV12-3 or TRBV12-4 and TRBJ2-1; TCRdb's D call of TRBD2 is untestable without DNA. CDR3 length: 17 residues. The CDR3: CAGSLWREGPPDNEQFF.

The chain uses TRBV5-1 and TRBJ2-7; TCRdb picks TRBD2, but there is no DNA to check that call. The CDR3 has 14 amino acids. Germline V CDR1 and CDR2: SGHRS, YFSETQ. The CDR3 loop is CASSSSRVGDEQYF.

The V and J genes are TRBV19 and TRBJ1-1; the D call of TRBD1 rests on TCRdb alone, since no DNA is present to check it. CDR1 is LNHDA, CDR2 SQIVND, per germline (reference sequence). This CDR3 comprises 16 residues. The CDR3 sequence: CASSIGRDTYYTEAFF.